This TCR beta chain was identified in a study of T-cell memory formation after mild COVID-19. 5'RACE, which relied on constant-segment primers, yielded TCR alpha and TCR beta cDNA libraries carrying sample barcodes and UMIs. TCRdb independently ran MiXCR on the 5' RACE reads; one entry per CDR3 protein. The sample includes roughly 450,000 distinct CDR3 sequences, about 18% of them seen just once. V lost 3 bases, J lost 3 bases, and 12 bases lay in between. Germline CDR1 reads SGHNT; CDR2 reads YYREEE (reference sequence). This CDR3 spans 15 amino acids. The specimen was PBMCs or a T cell subset sorted from them (not recorded which). The chain uses TRBV5-4 and TRBJ2-2, with D perhaps matching TRBD2 (6 bases). The sequence was collected from an adult woman who had mild COVID-19 (a few samples of this study predate the infection). Cell type and time point are not known. This CDR3 reads CASSWRRGDTGELFF. CDR3 bases: TGTGCCAGCAGCTGGAGGCGGGGCGACACCGGGGAGCTGTTTTTT.